This T cell receptor beta chain was documented in a study of Ad26.COV2.S vaccination and SARS-CoV-2 variants (dated by TCRdb to the early 2020s). Study-wide context: Vaccine-arm donors were drawn from COV1001, a multicentre, randomized, double-blind, placebo-controlled phase I-IIa trial of Ad26.COV2.S in healthy adults. Ad26.COV2.S was administered intramuscularly at a dose of 5x10^10 or 1x10^11 viral particles, either as one shot or as two shots given 56 days apart. TCRbeta repertoire sequencing served as the tool for gauging how specific and how broad the SARS-CoV-2-reactive T cell receptors were following Ad26.COV2.S vaccination. The TCR-sequenced set comprised roughly 30 samples: approximately 19 Ad26.COV2.S vaccine recipients, 5 placebo recipients and 8 SARS-CoV-2 convalescent individuals. Participants in the trial were split at random into five groups of five each, receiving low-dose or high-dose Ad26.COV2.S once or twice, or else placebo on both occasions. Investigators remained blinded to trial group allocation during experiments and outcome assessment. Results and caveats for the whole study, not just this receptor: It was noted by the authors that total T cell responses may have been underestimated by the TCR breadth and depth analyses. Comparing responses between vaccine doses or regimens was not something the study was powered to do. After vaccination, substantial breadth of spike-specific CD8+ and CD4+ T cell responses was reported. Vaccine and placebo recipients had comparable non-spike TCR breadth, which fits with the vaccine containing only spike. Compared with placebo recipients, Ad26.COV2.S recipients showed higher spike-specific TCR breadth (P = 0.0014).

With regard to this clone: This receptor's antigen is unknown. No quality values exist for individual bases; no much larger clone is one base distant.

Per the publication, the treatment or condition label means: 15 to 20 received Ad26.COV2.S at low or high dose, single or two shots; roughly five received placebo; per-sample allocation not given. For vaccine and placebo recipients, repertoires were sequenced using samples collected on day 63 after the first injection. Cohort 1b enrolled 20 to 30 adults aged 18-55 years at a single site in Boston, USA, between 29 July and 7 August 2020. Ad26.COV2.S consisted of a replication-incompetent adenovirus type 26 vector by which a prefusion-stabilized SARS-CoV-2 spike protein from the original Wuhan strain was expressed. Its CDR3 holds 12 amino acids, cysteine through phenylalanine. CDR3 DNA is the only sequence kept; it has 36 bases, read in frame from the first base. V is pared back by 4 bases and J by 8 bases, with 9 bases lying between the germline termini. CDR1 MGHRA and CDR2 YSYEKL are derived from the germline V gene.

TCRbeta CDR3 regions were sequenced with the immunoSEQ Assay. After extraction, genomic DNA underwent amplification by bias-controlled multiplex PCR, followed by high-throughput sequencing. Concerning the study's data processing: To quantify the absolute abundance of every unique TCRbeta CDR3 region, sequences were collapsed and filtered. Usable DNA was measured by amplifying reference genes present in all nucleated cells, and TCRbeta template counts were normalized to that usable DNA to estimate T cell fraction. Repertoire TCRs were annotated as SARS-CoV-2-specific when V gene, CDR3 amino acid sequence and J gene were exactly matched to a known reactive TCR set. The reference SARS-CoV-2 TCR set came from MIRA and was filtered for enrichment in COVID-19-positive ImmuneCODE repertoires, removing public or cross-reactive TCRs. Using the MIRA antigens, annotated TCRs were further analysed by specific ORF or by position within an ORF. Depth was the summed frequency of annotated unique rearrangements, while breadth was defined as annotated unique rearrangements over total unique productive rearrangements. TCR breadth was compared between groups using two-sided Wilcoxon rank-sum tests. Here the immuneACCESS table is served through TCRdb, limited to in-frame sequences with V and J called. Missing clones are a known gap in these copies; in checked studies unresolved V genes cover under half, and the rest lacks a known reason. That table supplies the V and J calls and clone size; D and trimming were determined from the DNA. The sample yields about 410,000 clones; around 93% were counted once. The ten largest account for about 1.6% of the sample.

The TCR sequence derives from a person aged 18-65 years who received the Ad26.COV2.S COVID-19 vaccine or a placebo. This chain joins TRBV4-1 to TRBJ2-1; the D gene is perhaps TRBD2, on 7 matching bases. Sequencing used peripheral blood, obtained in a trial of Ad26.COV2.S vaccine versus placebo. The DNA sequence is TGCGCCAGCAGCCTGCGGGGGCATGAGCAGTTCTTC. This encodes CASSLRGHEQFF.